This TCR beta chain appears in the sequencing data of a study of T cell responses to AZD1222 COVID-19 vaccine. Study observations and caveats: Females outnumbered males among donors, who were mostly white British; clonal diversity was possibly underestimated. Vaccine-associated CD4 TCRs ranged over spike, dominating at 160-218 and 743-854. Baseline serostatus was positive in only a handful of AZD1222 recipients.

Produced via immunoSEQ multiplex PCR; TCRdb's table is partial and in-frame only. Here the sample table reports 150,000 or so clones. As for this clone: As yet, its antigen is unknown.

V gave up 9 bases and J gave up 2 bases, with 19 bases separating them. CDR1 is LNHDA and CDR2 is SQIVND in the germline V gene (reference sequence). The CDR3 is 15 residues long. The chain links TRBV19 to TRBJ1-2; TRBD1 is a possible D gene (6 bases). Sequencing used peripheral blood. This clonotype originated in an adult in good health. CDR3 protein: CASSGERGRNYGYTF. The CDR3 DNA reads TGTGCCAGCAGTGGGGAACGGGGGCGGAACTATGGCTACACCTTC.